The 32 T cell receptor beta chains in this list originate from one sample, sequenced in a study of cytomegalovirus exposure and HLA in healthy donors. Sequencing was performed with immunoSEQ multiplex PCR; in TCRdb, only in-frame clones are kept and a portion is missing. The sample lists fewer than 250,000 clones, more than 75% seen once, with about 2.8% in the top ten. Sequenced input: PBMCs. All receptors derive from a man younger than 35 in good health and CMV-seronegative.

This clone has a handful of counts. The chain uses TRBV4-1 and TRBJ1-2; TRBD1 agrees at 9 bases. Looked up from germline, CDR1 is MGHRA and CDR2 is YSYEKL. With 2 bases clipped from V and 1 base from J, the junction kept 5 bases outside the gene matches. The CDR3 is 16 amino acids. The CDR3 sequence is CASSQFTGGINYGYTF. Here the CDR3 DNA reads TGCGCCAGCAGCCAATTTACAGGGGGCATTAACTATGGCTACACCTTC.

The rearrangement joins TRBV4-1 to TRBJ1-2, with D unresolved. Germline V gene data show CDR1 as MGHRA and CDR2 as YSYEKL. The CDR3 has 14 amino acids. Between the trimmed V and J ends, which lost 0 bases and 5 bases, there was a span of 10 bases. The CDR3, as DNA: TGCGCCAGCAGCCAAGAGACGGGTGGATATGGCTACACCTTC. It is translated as CASSQETGGYGYTF.

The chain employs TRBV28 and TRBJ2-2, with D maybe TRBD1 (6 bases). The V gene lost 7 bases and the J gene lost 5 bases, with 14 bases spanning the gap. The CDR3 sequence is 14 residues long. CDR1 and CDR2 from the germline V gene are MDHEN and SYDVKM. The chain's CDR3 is CASTRGVDTGELFF. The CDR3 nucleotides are TGTGCCAGCACCAGGGGCGTAGATACCGGGGAGCTGTTTTTT.

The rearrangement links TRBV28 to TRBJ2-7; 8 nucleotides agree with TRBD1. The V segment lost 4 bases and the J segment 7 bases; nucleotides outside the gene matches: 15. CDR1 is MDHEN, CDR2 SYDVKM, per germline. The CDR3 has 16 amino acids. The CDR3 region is CASSSSGTGRYFEQYF. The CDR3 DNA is TGTGCCAGCAGTTCCTCCGGGACAGGCCGTTATTTTGAGCAGTACTTC.

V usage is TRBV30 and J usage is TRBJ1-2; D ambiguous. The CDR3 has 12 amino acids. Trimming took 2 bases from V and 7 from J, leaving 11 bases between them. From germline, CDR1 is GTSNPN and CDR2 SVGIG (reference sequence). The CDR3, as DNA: TGTGCCTGGAGTAGTGTCTACGGTGGCTACACCTTC. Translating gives CAWSSVYGGYTF.

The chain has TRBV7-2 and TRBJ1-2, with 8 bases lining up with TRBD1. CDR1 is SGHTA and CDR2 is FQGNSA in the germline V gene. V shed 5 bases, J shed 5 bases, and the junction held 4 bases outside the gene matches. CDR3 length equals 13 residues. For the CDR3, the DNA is TGTGCCAGCAGCCTGGACAGGGTATATGGCTACACCTTC. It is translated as CASSLDRVYGYTF.

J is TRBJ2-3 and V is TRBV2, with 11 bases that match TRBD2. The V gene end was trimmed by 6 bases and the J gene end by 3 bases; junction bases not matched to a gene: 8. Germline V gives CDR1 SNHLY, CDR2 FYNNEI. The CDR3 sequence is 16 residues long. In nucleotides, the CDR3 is TGTGCCAGCAGCGAAACACTAGCGGGGGTTACAGATACGCAGTATTTT. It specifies CASSETLAGVTDTQYF.

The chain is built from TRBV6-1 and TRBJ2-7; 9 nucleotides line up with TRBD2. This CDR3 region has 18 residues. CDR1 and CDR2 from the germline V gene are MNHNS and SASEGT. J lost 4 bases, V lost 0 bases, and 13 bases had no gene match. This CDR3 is CASSEAEERGRAFYEQYF. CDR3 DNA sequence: TGTGCCAGCAGTGAAGCGGAGGAACGCGGGAGGGCCTTTTACGAGCAGTACTTC.

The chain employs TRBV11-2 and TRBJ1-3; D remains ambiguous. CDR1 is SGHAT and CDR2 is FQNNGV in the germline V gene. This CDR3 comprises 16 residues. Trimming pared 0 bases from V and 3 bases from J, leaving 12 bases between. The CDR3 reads CASSLEGWGVGNTIYF. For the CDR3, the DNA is TGTGCCAGCAGCTTAGAGGGTTGGGGAGTTGGAAACACCATATATTTT.

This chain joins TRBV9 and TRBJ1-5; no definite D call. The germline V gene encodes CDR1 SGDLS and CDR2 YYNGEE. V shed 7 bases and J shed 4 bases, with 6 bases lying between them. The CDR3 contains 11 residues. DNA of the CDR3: TGTGCCAGCGGCCTTAATCAGCCCCAGCATTTT. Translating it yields CASGLNQPQHF. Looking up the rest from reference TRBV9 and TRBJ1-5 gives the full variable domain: DSGVTQTPKHLITATGQRVTLRCSPRSGDLSVYWYQQSLDQGLQFLIQYYNGEERAKGNILERFSAQQFPDLHSELNLSSLELGDSALYFCASGLNQPQHFGDGTRLSIL.

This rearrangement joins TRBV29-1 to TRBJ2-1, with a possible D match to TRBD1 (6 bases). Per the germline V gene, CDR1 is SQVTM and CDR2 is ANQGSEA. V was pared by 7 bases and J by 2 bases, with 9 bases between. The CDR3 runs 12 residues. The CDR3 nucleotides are TGCAGCGCGAAGGGGGCCTACAATGAGCAGTTCTTC. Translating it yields CSAKGAYNEQFF.

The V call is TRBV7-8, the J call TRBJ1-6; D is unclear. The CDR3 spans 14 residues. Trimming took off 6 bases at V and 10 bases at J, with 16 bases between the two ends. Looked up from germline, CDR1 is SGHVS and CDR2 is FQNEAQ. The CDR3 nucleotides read TGTGCCAGCAGACTCGACACGGTAACCTCACCCCTCCACTTT. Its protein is CASRLDTVTSPLHF.

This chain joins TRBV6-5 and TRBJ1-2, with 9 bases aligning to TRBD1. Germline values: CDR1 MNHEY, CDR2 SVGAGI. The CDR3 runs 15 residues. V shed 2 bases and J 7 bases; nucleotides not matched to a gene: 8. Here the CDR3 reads CASSYGTGPSGGYTF. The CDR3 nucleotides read TGTGCCAGCAGTTACGGGACAGGGCCTTCTGGTGGCTACACCTTC.

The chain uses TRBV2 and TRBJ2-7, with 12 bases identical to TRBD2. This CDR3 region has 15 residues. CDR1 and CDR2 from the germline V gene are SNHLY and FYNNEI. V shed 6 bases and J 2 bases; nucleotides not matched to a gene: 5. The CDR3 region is CASRPRTSGAYEQYF. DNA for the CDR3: TGTGCCAGCAGGCCTAGGACTAGCGGGGCCTACGAGCAGTACTTC.

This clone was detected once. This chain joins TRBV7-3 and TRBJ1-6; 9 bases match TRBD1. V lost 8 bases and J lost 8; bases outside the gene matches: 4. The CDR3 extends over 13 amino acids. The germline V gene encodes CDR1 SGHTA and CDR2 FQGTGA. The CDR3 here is CASARDRDSPLHF. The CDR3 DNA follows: TGTGCCAGCGCCAGGGACAGGGATTCACCCCTCCACTTT.

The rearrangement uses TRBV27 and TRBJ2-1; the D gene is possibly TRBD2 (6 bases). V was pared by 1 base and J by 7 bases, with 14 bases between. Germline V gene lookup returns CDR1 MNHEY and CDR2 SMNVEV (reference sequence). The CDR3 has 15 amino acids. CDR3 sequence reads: CASSLLGNRGNEQFF. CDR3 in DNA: TGTGCCAGCAGTTTATTGGGGAACCGGGGGAATGAGCAGTTCTTC.

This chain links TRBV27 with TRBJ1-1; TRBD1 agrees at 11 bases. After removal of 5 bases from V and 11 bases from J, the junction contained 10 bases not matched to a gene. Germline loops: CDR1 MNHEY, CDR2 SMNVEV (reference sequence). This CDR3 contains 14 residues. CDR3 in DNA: TGTGCCAGCAGTCCATGGACAGGGGGCTTTGAGGCTTTCTTT. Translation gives CASSPWTGGFEAFF.

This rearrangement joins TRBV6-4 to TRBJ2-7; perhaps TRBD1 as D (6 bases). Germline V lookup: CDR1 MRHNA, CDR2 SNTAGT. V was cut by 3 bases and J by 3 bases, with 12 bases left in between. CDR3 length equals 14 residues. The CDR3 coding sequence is TGTGCCAGCAGTGATCCGGGACACCACTACGAGCAGTACTTC. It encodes CASSDPGHHYEQYF.

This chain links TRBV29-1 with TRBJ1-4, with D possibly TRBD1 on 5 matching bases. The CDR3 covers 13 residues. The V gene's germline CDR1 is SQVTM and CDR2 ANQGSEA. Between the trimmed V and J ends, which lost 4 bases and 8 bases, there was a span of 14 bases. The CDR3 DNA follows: TGCAGCGTTGGGGGTGGGGCCGGGGAAAAACTGTTTTTT. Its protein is CSVGGGAGEKLFF.

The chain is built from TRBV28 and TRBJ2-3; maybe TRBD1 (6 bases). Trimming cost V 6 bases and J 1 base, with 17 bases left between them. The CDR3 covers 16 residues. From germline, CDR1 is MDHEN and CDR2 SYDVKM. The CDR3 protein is CASRASVAGGTDTQYF. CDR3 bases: TGTGCCAGCAGGGCGAGTGTCGCAGGGGGCACAGATACGCAGTATTTT.

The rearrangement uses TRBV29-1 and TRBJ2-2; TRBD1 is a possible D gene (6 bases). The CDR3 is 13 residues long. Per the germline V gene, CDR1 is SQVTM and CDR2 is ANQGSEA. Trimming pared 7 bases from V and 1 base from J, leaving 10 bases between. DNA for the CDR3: TGCAGCGCTACAGGGTTGAACACCGGGGAGCTGTTTTTT. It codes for CSATGLNTGELFF.

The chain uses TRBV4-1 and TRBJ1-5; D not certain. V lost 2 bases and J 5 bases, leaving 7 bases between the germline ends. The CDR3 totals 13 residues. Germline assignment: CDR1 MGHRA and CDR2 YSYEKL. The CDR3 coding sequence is TGCGCCAGCAGCCAACAGGTATATCAGCCCCAGCATTTT. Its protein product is CASSQQVYQPQHF.

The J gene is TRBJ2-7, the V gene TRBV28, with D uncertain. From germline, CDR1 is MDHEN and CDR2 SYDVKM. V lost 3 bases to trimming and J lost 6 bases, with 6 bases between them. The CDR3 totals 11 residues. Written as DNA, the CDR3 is TGTGCCAGCAGTTTTAGTGCCGAGCAGTACTTC. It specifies CASSFSAEQYF.

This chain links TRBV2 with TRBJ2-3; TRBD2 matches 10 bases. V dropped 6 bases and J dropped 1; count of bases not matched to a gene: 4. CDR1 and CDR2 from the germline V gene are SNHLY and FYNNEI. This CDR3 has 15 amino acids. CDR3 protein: CASSFSGGRTDTQYF. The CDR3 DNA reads TGTGCCAGCAGCTTTAGCGGGGGGCGCACAGATACGCAGTATTTT.

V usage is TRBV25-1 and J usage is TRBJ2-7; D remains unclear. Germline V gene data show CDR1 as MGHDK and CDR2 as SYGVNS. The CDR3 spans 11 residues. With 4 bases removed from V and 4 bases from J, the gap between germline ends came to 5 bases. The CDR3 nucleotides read TGTGCCAGCAGTGTTTATTACGAGCAGTACTTC. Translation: CASSVYYEQYF.

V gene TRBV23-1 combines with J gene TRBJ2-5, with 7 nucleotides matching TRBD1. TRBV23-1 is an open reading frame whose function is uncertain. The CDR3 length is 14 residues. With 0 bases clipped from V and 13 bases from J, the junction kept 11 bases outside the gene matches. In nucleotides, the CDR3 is TGCGCCAGCAGTCAATCGCTGGGCAGGGGACAGCCGTACTTC. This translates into CASSQSLGRGQPYF.

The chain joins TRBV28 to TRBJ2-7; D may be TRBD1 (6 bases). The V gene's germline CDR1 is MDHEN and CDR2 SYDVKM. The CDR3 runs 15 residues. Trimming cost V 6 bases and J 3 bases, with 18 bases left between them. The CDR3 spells CASSPTGKGNYEQYF. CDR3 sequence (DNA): TGTGCCAGCAGCCCTACAGGGAAGGGAAACTACGAGCAGTACTTC.

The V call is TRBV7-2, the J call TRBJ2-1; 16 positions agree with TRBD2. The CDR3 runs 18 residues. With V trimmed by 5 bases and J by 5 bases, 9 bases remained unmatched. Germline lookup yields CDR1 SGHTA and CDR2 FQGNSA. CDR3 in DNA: TGTGCCAGCAGCGCCAAGGGACTAGCGGGGGGGCGGAACAATGAGCAGTTCTTC. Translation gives CASSAKGLAGGRNNEQFF.

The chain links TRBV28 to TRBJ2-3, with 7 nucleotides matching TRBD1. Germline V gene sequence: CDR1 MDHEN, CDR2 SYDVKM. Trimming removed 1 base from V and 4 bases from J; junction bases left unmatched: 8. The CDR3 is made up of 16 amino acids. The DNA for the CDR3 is TGTGCCAGCAGTTTATTGGCCCCGGGACAGTCAGATACGCAGTATTTT. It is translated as CASSLLAPGQSDTQYF.

The CDR3 nucleotides are TGCGCCAGCAAATACAGCGGGACGGTACCCGGGGAGCTGTTTTTT. Translating gives CASKYSGTVPGELFF. This chain uses TRBV5-1 with TRBJ2-2, with 7 bases fitting TRBD2. Germline V gene data show CDR1 as SGHRS and CDR2 as YFSETQ. This CDR3 has 15 residues. Trimming at V came to 6 bases and at J to 6 bases, leaving 11 bases not matched to a gene.

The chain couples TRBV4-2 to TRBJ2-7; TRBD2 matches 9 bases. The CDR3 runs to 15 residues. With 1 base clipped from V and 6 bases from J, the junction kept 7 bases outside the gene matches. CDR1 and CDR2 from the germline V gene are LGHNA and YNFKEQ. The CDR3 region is CASSQAGTSSSEQYF. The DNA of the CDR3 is TGTGCCAGCAGCCAAGCGGGGACTAGCTCAAGCGAGCAGTACTTC.

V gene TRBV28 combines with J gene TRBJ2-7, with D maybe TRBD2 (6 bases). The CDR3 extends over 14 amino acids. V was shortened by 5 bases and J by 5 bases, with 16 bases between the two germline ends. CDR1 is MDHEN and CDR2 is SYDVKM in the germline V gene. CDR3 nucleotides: TGTGCCAGCAGTATGCGGGACGGAATAAACGAGCAGTACTTC. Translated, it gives CASSMRDGINEQYF.